One and the same sample provided the 4 T cell receptor beta chains below, sequenced in a study of T cell responses to AZD1222 COVID-19 vaccine. The data were produced by immunoSEQ multiplex PCR, yet TCRdb's version contains in-frame clones alone and is incomplete. This sample has under 80,000 clones, with roughly 85% found just once. The sequences come from peripheral blood, collected 28 days after the second AZD1222 dose. These receptors all stem from an adult who received the AZD1222 COVID-19 vaccine.

The chain joins TRBV18 to TRBJ2-7, with 8 bases that match TRBD2. The V and J ends lost 6 bases and 4 bases, in that order; junction bases with no gene match: 14. Germline V gene data show CDR1 as KGHSH and CDR2 as LQKENI. The CDR3 extends over 16 amino acids. In DNA, the CDR3 is TGTGCCAGCTCCCCCCTAGGTTCTAGCGGGTTTTACGAGCAGTACTTC. Its translation is CASSPLGSSGFYEQYF.

The J gene is TRBJ2-5, the V gene TRBV6-2 or TRBV6-3, with TRBD2 matching 14 bases. Unmatched junction bases numbered 9, after V lost 4 bases and J lost 5 bases. The CDR3 consists of 17 residues. The germline V gene encodes CDR1 MNHEY and CDR2 SVGEGT. CDR3 bases: TGTGCCAGCAGTTCCGGACTAGCGGGAGGAGGCATGGAGACCCAGTACTTC. This codes for CASSSGLAGGGMETQYF.

As DNA, the CDR3 is TGTGCCAGCAGCTTAGGGACTACCTCCTACAATGAGCAGTTCTTC. Translation gives CASSLGTTSYNEQFF. V gene TRBV7-3 combines with J gene TRBJ2-1; 7 positions match TRBD2. The germline CDR1 and CDR2 sequences are SGHTA and FQGTGA. The CDR3 loop spans 15 amino acids. J gave up 0 bases and V 2 bases, and 1 base lay outside the gene matches. The full variable domain, rest sourced from reference TRBV7-3 and TRBJ2-1, is GAGVSQTPSNKVTEKGKYVELRCDPISGHTALYWYRQSLGQGPEFLIYFQGTGAADDSGLPNDRFFAVRPEGSVSTLKIQRTERGDSAVYLCASSLGTTSYNEQFFGPGTRLTVL.

The V and J genes are TRBV9 and TRBJ1-4; 8 bases agree with TRBD1. J lost 7 bases, V lost 0 bases, and 5 bases had no gene match. The CDR3 covers 15 residues. The germline gives CDR1 SGDLS, CDR2 YYNGEE. CDR3 in DNA: TGTGCCAGCAGCGTAGTTGGGACAGGTCCTGAAAAACTGTTTTTT. Residues: CASSVVGTGPEKLFF.